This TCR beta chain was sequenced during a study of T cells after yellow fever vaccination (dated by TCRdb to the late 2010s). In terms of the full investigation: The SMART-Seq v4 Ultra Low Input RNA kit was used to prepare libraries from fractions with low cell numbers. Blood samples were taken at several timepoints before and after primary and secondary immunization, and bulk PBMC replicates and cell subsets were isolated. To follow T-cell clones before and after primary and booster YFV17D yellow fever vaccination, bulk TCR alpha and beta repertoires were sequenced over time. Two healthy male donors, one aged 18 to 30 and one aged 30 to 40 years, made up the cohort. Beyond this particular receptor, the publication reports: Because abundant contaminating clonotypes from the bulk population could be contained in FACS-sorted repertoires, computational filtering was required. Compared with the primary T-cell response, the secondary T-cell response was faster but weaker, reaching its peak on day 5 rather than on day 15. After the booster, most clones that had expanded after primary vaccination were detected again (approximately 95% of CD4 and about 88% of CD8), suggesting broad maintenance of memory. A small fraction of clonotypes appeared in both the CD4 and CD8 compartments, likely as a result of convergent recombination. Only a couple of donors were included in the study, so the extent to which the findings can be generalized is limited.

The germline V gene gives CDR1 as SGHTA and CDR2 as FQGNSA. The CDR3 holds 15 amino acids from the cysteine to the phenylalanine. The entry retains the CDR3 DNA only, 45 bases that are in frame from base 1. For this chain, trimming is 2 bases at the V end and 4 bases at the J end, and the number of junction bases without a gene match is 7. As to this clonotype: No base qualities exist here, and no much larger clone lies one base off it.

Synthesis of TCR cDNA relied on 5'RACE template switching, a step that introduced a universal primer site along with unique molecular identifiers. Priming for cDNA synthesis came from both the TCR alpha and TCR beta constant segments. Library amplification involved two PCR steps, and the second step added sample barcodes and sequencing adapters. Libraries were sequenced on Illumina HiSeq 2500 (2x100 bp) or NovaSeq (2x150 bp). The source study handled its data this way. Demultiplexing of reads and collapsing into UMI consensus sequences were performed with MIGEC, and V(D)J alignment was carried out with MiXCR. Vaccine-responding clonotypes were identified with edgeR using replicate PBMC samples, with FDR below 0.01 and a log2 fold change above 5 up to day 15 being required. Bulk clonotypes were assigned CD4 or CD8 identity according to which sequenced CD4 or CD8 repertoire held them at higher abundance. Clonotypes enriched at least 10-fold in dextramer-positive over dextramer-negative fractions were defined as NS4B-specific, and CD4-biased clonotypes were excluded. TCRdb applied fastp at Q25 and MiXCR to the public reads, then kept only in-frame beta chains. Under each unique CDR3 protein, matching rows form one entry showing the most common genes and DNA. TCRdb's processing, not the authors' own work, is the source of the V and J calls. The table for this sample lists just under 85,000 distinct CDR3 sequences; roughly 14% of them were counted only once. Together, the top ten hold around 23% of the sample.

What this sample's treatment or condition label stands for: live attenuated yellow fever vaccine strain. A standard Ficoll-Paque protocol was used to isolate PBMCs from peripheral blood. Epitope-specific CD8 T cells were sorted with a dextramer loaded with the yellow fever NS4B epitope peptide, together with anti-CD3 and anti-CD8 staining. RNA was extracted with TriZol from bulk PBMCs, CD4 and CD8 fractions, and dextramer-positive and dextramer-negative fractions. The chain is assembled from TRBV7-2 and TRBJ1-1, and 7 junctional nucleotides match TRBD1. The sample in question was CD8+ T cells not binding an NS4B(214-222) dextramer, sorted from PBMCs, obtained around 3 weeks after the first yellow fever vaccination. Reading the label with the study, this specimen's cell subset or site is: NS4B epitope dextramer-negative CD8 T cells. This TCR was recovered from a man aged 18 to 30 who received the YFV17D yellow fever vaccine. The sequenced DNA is TGTGCCAGCAGCTTATGGGGGCAGGGGGGCACTGAAGCTTTCTTT. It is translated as CASSLWGQGGTEAFF.